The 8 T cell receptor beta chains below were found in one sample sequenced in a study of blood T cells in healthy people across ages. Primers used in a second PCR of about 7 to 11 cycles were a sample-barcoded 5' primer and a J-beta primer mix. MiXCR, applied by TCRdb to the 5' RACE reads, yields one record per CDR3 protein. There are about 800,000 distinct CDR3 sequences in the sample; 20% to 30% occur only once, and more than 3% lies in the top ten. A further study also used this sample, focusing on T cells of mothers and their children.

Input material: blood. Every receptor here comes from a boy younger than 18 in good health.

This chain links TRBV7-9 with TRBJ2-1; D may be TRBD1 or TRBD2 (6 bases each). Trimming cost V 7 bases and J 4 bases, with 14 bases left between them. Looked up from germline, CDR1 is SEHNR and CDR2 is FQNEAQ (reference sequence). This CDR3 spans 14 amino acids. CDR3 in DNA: TGTGCCAGCATCCCGGAGGGGGTTTACAATGAGCAGTTCTTC. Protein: CASIPEGVYNEQFF.

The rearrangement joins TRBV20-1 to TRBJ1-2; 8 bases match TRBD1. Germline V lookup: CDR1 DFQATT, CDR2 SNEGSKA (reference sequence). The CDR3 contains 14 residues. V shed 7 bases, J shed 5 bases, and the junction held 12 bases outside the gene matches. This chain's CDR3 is CSGLEDRAIYGYTF. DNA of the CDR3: TGCAGTGGCCTAGAGGACAGGGCTATATATGGCTACACCTTC.

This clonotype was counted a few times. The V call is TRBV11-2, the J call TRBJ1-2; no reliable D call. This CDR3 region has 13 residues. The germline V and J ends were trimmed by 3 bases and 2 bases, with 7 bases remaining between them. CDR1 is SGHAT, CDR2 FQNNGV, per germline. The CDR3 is CASSFIGNYGYTF. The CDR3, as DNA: TGTGCCAGCAGCTTTATCGGGAACTATGGCTACACCTTC.

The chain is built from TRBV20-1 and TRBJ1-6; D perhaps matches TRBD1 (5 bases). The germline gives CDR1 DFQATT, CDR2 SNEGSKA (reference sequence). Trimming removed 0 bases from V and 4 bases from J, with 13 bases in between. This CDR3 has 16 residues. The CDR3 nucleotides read TGCAGTGCTAGAGATCCGGGGGAAAAATATAATTCACCCCTCCACTTT. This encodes CSARDPGEKYNSPLHF.

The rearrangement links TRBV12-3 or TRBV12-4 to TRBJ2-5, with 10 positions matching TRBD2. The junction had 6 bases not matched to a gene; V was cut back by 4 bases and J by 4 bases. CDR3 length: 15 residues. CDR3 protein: CASSSLAGGGETQYF. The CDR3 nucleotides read TGTGCCAGCAGTTCTTTAGCGGGAGGAGGAGAGACCCAGTACTTC.

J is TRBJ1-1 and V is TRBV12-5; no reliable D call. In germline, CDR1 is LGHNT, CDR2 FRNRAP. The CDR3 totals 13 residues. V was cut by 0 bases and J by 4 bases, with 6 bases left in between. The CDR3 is CASGLVGSTEAFF. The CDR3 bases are TGTGCTAGTGGTTTGGTGGGCAGCACTGAAGCTTTCTTT.

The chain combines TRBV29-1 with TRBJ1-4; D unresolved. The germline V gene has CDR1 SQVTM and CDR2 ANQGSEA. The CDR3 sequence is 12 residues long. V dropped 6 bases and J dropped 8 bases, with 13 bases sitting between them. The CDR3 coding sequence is TGCAGCGTGATGTGGGCTGGGGAAAAACTGTTTTTT. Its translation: CSVMWAGEKLFF.

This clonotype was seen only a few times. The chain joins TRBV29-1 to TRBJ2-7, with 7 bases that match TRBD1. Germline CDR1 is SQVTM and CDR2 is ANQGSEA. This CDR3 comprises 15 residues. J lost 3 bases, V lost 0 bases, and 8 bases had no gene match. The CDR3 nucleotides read TGCAGCGTTGAAGATCTCCAGGGGGAGAGCTACGAGCAGTACTTC. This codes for CSVEDLQGESYEQYF.